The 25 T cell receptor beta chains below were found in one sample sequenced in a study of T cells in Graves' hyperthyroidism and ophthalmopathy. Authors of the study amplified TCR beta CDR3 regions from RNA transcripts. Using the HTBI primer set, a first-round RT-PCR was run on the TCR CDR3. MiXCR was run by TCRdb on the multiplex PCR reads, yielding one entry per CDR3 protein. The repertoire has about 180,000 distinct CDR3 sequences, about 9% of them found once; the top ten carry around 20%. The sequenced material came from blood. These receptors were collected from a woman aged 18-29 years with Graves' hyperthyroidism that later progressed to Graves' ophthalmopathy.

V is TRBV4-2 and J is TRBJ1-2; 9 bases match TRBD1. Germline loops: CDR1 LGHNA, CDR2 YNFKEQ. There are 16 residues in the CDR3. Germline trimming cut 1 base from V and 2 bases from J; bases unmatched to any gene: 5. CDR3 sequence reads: CASSQAGDRANYGYTF. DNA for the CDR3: TGTGCCAGCAGCCAAGCTGGGGACAGGGCGAACTATGGCTACACCTTC.

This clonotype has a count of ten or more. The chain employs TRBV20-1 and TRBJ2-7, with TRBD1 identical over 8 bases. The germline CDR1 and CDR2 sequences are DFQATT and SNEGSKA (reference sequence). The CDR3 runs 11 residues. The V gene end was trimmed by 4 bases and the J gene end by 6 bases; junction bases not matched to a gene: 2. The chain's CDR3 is CSATDRGEQYF. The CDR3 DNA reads TGCAGTGCTACCGACAGGGGCGAGCAGTACTTC.

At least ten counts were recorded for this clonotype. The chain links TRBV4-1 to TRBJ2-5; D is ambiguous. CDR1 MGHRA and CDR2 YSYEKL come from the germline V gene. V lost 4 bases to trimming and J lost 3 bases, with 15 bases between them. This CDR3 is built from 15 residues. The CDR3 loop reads CASSRFPQFEETQYF. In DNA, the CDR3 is TGCGCCAGCAGCCGCTTCCCCCAGTTTGAAGAGACCCAGTACTTC.

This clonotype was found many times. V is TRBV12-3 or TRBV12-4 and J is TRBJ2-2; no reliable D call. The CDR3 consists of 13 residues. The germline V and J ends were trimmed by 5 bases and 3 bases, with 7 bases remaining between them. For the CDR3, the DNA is TGTGCCAGCAGTATTCCATACACCGGGGAGCTGTTTTTT. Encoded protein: CASSIPYTGELFF.

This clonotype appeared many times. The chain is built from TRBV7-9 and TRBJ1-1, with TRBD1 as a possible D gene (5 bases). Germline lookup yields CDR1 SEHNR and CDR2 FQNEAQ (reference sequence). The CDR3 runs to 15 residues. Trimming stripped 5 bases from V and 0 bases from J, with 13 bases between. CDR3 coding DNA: TGTGCCAGCAGCCGCCGACAGATCATGAACACTGAAGCTTTCTTT. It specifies CASSRRQIMNTEAFF.

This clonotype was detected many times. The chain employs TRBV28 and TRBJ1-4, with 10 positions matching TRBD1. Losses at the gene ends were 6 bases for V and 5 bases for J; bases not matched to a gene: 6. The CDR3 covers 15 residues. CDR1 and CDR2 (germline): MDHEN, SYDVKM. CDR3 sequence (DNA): TGTGCCAGCAGGGCGACAGGGGGCATAAATGAAAAACTGTTTTTT. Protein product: CASRATGGINEKLFF.

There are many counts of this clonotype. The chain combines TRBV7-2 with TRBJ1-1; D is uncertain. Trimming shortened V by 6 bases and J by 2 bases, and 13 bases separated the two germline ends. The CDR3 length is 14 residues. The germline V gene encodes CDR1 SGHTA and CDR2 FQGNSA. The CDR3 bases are TGTGCCAGCAGTGGATCAACACATAACACTGAAGCTTTCTTT. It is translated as CASSGSTHNTEAFF. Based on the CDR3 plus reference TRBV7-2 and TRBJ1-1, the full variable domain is GAGVSQSPSNKVTEKGKDVELRCDPISGHTALYWYRQSLGQGLEFLIYFQGNSAPDKSGLPSDRFSAERTGGSVSTLTIQRTQQEDSAVYLCASSGSTHNTEAFFGQGTRLTVV.

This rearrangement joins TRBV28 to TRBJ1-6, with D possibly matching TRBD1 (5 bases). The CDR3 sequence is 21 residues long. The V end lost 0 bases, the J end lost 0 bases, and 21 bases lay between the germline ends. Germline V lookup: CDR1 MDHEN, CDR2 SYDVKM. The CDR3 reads CASSLWAGSGPESSYNSPLHF. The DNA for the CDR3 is TGTGCCAGCAGTTTATGGGCAGGGTCGGGTCCCGAGAGCTCCTATAATTCACCCCTCCACTTT.

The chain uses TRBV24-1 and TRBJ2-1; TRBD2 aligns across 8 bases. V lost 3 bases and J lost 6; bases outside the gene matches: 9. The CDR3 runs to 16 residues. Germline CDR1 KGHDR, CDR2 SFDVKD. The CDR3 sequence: CATSDPREVLSNEQFF. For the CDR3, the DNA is TGTGCCACCAGTGATCCGCGGGAGGTCTTAAGCAATGAGCAGTTCTTC.

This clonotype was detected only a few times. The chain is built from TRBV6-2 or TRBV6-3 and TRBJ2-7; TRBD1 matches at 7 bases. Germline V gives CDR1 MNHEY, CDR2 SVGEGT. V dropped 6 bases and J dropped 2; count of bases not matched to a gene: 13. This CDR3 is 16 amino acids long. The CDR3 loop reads CASRDRLRLRPYEQYF. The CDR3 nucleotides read TGTGCCAGCAGGGACAGGTTAAGACTTAGGCCCTACGAGCAGTACTTC.

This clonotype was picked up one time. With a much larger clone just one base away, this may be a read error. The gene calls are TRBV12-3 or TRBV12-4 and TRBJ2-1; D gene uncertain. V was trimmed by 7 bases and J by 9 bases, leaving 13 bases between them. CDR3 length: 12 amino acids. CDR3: CASTFLGIEQFF. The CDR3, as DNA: TGTGCCAGCACTTTCCTAGGGATTGAGCAGTTCTTC.

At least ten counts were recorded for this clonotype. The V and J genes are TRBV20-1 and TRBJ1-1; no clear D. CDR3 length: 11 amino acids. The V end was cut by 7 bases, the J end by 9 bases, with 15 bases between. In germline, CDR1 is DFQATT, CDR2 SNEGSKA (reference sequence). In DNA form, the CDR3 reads TGCAGTGTTTACAGTAGTTTAAAAGCTTTCTTT. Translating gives CSVYSSLKAFF.

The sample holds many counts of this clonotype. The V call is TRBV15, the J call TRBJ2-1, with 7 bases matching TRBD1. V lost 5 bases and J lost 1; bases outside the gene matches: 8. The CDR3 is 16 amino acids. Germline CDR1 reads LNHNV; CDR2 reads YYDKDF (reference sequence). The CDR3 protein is CATSSHRGGSYNEQFF. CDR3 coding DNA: TGTGCCACCAGCTCACACAGGGGTGGTTCCTACAATGAGCAGTTCTTC.

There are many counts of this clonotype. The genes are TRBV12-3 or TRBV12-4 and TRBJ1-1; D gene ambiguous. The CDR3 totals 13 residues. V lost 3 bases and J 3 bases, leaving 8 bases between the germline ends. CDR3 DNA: TGTGCCAGCAGTTTCTATCAGGACACTGAAGCTTTCTTT. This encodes CASSFYQDTEAFF.

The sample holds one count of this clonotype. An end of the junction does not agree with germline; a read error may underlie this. Here the CDR3 reads CSARVLSGRSSSNEQFF. The CDR3 nucleotides are TGCAGTGCTAGAGTGCTTAGCGGGCGTAGCTCCTCCAATGAGCAGTTCTTC. The gene calls are TRBV20-1 and TRBJ2-1; 7 bases fit TRBD2. CDR1 and CDR2 from the germline V gene are DFQATT and SNEGSKA (reference sequence). The CDR3 contains 17 residues.

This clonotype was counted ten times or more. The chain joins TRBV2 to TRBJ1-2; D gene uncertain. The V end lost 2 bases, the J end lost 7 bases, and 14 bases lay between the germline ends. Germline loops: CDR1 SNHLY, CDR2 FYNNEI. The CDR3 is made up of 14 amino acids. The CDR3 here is CASSERTASSGYTF. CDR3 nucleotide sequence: TGTGCCAGCAGTGAACGGACGGCCTCCTCTGGCTACACCTTC.

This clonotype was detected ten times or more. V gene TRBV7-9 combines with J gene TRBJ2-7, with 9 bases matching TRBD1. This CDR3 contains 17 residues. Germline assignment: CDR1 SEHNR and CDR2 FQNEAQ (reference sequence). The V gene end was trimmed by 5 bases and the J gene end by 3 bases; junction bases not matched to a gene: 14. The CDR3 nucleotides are TGTGCCAGCAGCCCCGGAGGGAGGACAGGGGTCGGCTACGAGCAGTACTTC. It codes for CASSPGGRTGVGYEQYF.

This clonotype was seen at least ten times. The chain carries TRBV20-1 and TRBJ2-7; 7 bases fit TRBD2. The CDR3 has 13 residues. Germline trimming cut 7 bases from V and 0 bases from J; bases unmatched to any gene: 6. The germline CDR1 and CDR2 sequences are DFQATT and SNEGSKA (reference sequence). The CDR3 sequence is CSVGGRSSYEQYF. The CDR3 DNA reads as TGCAGTGTGGGGGGGAGAAGCTCCTACGAGCAGTACTTC.

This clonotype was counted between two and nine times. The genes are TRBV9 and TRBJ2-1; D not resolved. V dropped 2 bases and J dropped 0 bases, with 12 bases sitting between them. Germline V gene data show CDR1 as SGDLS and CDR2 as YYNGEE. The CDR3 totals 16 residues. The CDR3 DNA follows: TGTGCCAGCAGCGTCCTAGTAGGAAGCTCCTACAATGAGCAGTTCTTC. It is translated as CASSVLVGSSYNEQFF.

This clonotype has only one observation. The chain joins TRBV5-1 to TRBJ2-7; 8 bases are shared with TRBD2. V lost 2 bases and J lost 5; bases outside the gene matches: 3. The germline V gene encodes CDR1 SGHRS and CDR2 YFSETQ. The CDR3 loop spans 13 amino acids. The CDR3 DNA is TGCGCCAGCAGCTTCCGACTAGCGAACGAGCAGTACTTC. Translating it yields CASSFRLANEQYF.

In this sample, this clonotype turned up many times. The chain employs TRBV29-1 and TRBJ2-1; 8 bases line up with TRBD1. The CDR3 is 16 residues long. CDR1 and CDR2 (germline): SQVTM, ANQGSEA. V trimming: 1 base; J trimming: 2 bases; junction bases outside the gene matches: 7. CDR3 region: CSVEGRTGFPYNEQFF. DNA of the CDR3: TGCAGCGTTGAAGGGAGGACAGGGTTTCCCTACAATGAGCAGTTCTTC.

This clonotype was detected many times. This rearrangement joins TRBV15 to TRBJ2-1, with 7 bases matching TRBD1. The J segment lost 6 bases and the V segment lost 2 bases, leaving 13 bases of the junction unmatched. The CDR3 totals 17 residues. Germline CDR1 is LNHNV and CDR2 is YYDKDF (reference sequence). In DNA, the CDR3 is TGTGCCACCAGCAGAAGGGGGCTCGACTTACCACTCAATGAGCAGTTCTTC. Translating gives CATSRRGLDLPLNEQFF. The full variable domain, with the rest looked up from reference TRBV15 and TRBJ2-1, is DAMVIQNPRYQVTQFGKPVTLSCSQTLNHNVMYWYQQKSSQAPKLLFHYYDKDFNNEADTPDNFQSRRPNTSFCFLDIRSPGLGDTAMYLCATSRRGLDLPLNEQFFGPGTRLTVL.

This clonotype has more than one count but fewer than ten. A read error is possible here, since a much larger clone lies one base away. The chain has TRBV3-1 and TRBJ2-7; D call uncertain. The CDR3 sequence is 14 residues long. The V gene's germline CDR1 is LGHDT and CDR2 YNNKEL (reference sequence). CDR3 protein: CASNQDMGGYEQYF. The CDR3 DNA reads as TGTGCCAGCAACCAAGATATGGGCGGCTACGAGCAGTACTTC.

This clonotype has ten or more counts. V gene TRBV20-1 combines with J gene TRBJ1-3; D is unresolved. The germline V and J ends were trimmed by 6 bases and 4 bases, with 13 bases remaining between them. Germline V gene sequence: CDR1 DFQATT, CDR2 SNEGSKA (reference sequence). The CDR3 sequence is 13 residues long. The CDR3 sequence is CSAYQVGGNTIYF. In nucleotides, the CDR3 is TGCAGTGCGTACCAGGTGGGCGGAAACACCATATATTTT.

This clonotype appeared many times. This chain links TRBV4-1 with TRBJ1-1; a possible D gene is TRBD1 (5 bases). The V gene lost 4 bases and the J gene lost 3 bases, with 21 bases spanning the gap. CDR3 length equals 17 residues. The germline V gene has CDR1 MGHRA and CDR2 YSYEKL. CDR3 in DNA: TGCGCCAGCAGCCCCTCCCAACTAACAGGTTGGGACACTGAAGCTTTCTTT. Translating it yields CASSPSQLTGWDTEAFF.